The 3 T cell receptor beta chains reported below all come from one sample, sequenced in a study of post-analysis software for immune sequencing data. Unique molecular identifiers were present in the TCR beta cDNA libraries. TCRdb fed the PCR reads into MiXCR, producing one record per CDR3 protein. The sample holds fewer than 900,000 distinct CDR3 sequences, around 42% seen once. Whole-study results and caveats: TRBV5-6, TRBV5-1 and TRBV20-1 belonged to a set of about 5 TRBV segments that were more frequent in patients than controls.

Their cognate antigens are unknown. The sequencing input was blood. The receptor set was obtained from a girl aged 5-17 years with multiple sclerosis.

This rearrangement joins TRBV14 to TRBJ2-3, with 7 nucleotides matching TRBD1. Germline CDR1 is SGHDN and CDR2 is FVKESK. The CDR3 spans 15 residues. V was clipped by 4 bases and J by 4 bases; unmatched bases: 8. CDR3 nucleotides: TGTGCCAGCAGCCTTGGGACAGCCTTTGCAGATACGCAGTATTTT. Translating gives CASSLGTAFADTQYF. The full variable domain, with the rest looked up from reference TRBV14 and TRBJ2-3, is EAGVTQFPSHSVIEKGQTVTLRCDPISGHDNLYWYRRVMGKEIKFLLHFVKESKQDESGMPNNRFLAERTGGTYSTLKVQPAELEDSGVYFCASSLGTAFADTQYFGPGTRLTVL.

This clonotype was counted only a few times. This chain uses TRBV29-1 with TRBJ2-5; D is tentatively TRBD1 or TRBD2 (6 bases each). With 1 base removed from V and 2 bases from J, the gap between germline ends came to 14 bases. The CDR3 sequence is 15 residues long. CDR1 and CDR2 from the germline V gene are SQVTM and ANQGSEA. In DNA, the CDR3 is TGCAGCGTTGAAGGTTTGGGGGGCGGACAAGAGACCCAGTACTTC. It codes for CSVEGLGGGQETQYF.

The chain links TRBV7-8 to TRBJ2-3; D may be TRBD2 (7 bases). With 3 bases removed from V and 8 bases from J, the gap between germline ends came to 12 bases. The germline gives CDR1 SGHVS, CDR2 FQNEAQ. The CDR3 is 13 amino acids. The CDR3 protein is CASSLGGAGTQYF. For the CDR3, the DNA is TGTGCCAGCAGCTTGGGGGGGGCGGGTACGCAGTATTTT.